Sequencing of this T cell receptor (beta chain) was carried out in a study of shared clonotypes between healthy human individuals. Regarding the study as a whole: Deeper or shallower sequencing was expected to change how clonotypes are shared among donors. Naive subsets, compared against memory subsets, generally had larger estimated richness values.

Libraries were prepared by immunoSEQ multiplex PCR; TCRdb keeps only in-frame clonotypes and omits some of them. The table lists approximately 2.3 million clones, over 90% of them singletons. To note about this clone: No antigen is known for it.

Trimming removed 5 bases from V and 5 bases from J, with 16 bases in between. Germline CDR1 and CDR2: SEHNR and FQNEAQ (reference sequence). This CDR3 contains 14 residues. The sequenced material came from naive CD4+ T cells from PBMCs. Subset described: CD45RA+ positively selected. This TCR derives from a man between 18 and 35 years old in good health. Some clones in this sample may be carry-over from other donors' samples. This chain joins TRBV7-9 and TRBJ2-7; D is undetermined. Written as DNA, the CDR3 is TGTGCCAGCAGCCTCTTAGGGTCGGCCCACGAGCAGTACTTC. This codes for CASSLLGSAHEQYF.